This T cell receptor (beta chain) was retrieved from a study of cytomegalovirus exposure and HLA in healthy donors. Primers included in the PCR were 60 Vbeta and 13 Jbeta primers. The data were produced by immunoSEQ multiplex PCR, yet TCRdb's version contains in-frame clones alone and is incomplete. The repertoire consists of some 150,000 clones, with 60% to 75% occurring once and the leading ten covering more than 6.5%. Study-level results: Reports showed the classifier diagnosing cytomegalovirus status with high specificity and sensitivity.

The table lists this clone with a few counts. Its specificity is unknown. Germline CDR1 reads SGHRS; CDR2 reads YFSETQ. V lost 4 bases and J lost 0, with 13 bases in between. CDR3 size: 15 residues. The clonotype comes from a man aged 25-45 years in good health and CMV-seronegative. V usage is TRBV5-1 and J usage is TRBJ1-1; no firm D call. The sequenced sample was PBMCs. The CDR3 DNA sequence: TGCGCCAGCAGCGGAACCGGGAATATGAACACTGAAGCTTTCTTT. This translates into CASSGTGNMNTEAFF.